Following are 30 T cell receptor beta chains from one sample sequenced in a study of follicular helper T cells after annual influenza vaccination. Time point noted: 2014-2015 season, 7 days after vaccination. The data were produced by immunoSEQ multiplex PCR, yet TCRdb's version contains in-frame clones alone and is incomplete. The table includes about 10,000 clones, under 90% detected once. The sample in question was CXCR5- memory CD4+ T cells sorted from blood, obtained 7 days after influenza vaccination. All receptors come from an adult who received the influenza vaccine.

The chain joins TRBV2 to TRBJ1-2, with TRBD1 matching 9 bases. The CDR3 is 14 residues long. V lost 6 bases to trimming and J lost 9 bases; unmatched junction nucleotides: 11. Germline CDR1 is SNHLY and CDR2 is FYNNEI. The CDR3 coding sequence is TGTGCCAGCAGCGATAGGGGACAGGGCGGAAGCTACACCTTC. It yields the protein CASSDRGQGGSYTF. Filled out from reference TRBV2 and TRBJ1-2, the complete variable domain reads EPEVTQTPSHQVTQMGQEVILRCVPISNHLYFYWYRQILGQKVEFLVSFYNNEISEKSEIFDDQFSVERPDGSNFTLKIRSTKLEDSAMYFCASSDRGQGGSYTFGSGTRLTVV.

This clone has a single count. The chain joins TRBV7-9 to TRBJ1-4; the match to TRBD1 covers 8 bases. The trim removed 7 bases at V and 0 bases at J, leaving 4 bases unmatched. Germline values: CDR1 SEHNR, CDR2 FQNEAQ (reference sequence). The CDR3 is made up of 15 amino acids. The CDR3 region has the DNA TGTGCCAGCACTGGACAGGGAACAACTAATGAAAAACTGTTTTTT. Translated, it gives CASTGQGTTNEKLFF.

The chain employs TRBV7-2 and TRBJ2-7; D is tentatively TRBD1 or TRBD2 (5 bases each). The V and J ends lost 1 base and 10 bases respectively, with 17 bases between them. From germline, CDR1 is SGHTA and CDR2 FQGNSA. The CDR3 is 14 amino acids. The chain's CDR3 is CASSLDRGIRSQYF. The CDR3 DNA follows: TGTGCCAGCAGCTTAGATCGGGGCATTAGATCCCAGTACTTC.

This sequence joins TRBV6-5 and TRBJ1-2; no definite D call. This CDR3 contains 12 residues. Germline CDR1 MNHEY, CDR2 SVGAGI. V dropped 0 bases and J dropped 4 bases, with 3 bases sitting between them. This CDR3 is CASSYSSYGYTF. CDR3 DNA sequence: TGTGCCAGCAGTTACTCATCCTATGGCTACACCTTC.

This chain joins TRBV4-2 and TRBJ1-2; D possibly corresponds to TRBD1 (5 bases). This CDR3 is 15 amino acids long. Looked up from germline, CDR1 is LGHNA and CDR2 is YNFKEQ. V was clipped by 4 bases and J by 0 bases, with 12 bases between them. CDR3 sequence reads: CASSPWGVANYGYTF. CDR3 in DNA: TGTGCCAGCAGCCCGTGGGGGGTAGCTAACTATGGCTACACCTTC.

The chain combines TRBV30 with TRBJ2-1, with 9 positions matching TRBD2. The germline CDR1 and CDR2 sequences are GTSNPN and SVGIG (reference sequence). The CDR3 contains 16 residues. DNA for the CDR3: TGTGCATACCTGGTCCCCGTCGGCGGGGGGGACAATGAGCAGTTCTTC. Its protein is CAYLVPVGGGDNEQFF.

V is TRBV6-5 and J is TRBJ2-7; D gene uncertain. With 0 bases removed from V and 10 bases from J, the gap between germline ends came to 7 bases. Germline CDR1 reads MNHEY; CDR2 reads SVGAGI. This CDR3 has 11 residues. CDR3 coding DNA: TGTGCCAGCAGTTACTCAGACCGACAGTACTTC. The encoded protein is CASSYSDRQYF.

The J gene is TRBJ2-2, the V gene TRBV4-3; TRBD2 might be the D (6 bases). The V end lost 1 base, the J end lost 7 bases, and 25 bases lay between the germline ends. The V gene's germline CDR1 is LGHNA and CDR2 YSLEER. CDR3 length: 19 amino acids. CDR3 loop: CASSQVWNGAEGPGGELFF. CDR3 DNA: TGCGCCAGCAGCCAAGTCTGGAACGGGGCGGAGGGGCCCGGCGGGGAGCTGTTTTTT.

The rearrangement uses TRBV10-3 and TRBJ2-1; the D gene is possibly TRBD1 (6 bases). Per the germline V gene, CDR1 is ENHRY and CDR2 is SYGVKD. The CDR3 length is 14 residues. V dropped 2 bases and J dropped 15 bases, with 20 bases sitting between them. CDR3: CAISEQQSAGVPFF. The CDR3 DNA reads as TGTGCCATCAGTGAGCAGCAATCAGCAGGGGTTCCGTTCTTC.

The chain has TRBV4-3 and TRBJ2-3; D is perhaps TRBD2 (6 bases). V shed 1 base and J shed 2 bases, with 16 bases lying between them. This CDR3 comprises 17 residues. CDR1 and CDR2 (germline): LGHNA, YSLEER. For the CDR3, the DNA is TGCGCCAGCAGCCAAGCGCCCCAGACTAGTTTCACAGATACGCAGTATTTT. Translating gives CASSQAPQTSFTDTQYF.

The CDR3 DNA reads as TGTGCCAGCAGCTTAGAAGGGGGAGGTTCACCCCTCCACTTT. It yields the protein CASSLEGGGSPLHF. The chain employs TRBV7-2 and TRBJ1-6, with D possibly TRBD1 on 6 matching bases. Trimming cost V 1 base and J 9 bases, with 10 bases left between them. The CDR3 is made up of 14 amino acids. In germline, CDR1 is SGHTA, CDR2 FQGNSA. Full variable domain (remainder filled in from reference TRBV7-2 and TRBJ1-6): GAGVSQSPSNKVTEKGKDVELRCDPISGHTALYWYRQSLGQGLEFLIYFQGNSAPDKSGLPSDRFSAERTGGSVSTLTIQRTQQEDSAVYLCASSLEGGGSPLHFGNGTRLTVT.

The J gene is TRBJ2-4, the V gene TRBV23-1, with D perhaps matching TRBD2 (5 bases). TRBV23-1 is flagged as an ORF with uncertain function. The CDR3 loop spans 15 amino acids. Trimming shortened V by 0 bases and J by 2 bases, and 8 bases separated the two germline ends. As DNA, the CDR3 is TGCGCCAGCAGTCAATCTGGGGAGACCAAAAACATTCAGTACTTC. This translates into CASSQSGETKNIQYF.

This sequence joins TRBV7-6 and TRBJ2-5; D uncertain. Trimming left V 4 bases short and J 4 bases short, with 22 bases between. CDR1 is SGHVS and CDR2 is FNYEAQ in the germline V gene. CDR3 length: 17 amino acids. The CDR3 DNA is TGTGCCAGCAGCTCCCCCTTGTCTGGTCGAGTCGGAGAGACCCAGTACTTC. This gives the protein CASSSPLSGRVGETQYF.

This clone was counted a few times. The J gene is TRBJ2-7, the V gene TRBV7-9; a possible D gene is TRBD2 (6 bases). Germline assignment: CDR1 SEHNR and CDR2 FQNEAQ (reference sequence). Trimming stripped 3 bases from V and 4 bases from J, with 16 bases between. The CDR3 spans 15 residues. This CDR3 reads CASSFTGLPPYEQYF. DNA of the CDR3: TGTGCCAGCAGCTTCACGGGACTCCCCCCATACGAGCAGTACTTC.

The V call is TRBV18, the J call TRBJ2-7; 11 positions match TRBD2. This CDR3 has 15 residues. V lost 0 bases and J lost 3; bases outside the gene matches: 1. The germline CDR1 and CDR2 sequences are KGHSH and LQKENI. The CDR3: CASSPPGLADYEQYF. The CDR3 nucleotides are TGTGCCAGCTCACCACCGGGACTAGCGGACTACGAGCAGTACTTC.

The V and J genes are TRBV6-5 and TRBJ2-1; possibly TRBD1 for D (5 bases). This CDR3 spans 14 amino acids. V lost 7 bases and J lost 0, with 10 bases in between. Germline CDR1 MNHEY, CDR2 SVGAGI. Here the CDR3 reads CASTRGYSYNEQFF. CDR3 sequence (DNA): TGTGCCAGCACAAGGGGCTACTCCTACAATGAGCAGTTCTTC.

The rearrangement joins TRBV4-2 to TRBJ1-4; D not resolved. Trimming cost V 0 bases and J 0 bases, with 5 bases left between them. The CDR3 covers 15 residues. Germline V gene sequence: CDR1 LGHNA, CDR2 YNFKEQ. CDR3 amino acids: CASSQEETTNEKLFF. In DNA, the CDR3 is TGTGCCAGCAGCCAAGAGGAGACAACTAATGAAAAACTGTTTTTT.

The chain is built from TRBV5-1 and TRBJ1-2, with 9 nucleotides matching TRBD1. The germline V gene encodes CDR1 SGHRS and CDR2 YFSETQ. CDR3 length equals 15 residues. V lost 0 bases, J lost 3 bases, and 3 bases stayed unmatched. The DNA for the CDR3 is TGCGCCAGCAGCTTGGTACAGGGGGCGGACTATGGCTACACCTTC. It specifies CASSLVQGADYGYTF.

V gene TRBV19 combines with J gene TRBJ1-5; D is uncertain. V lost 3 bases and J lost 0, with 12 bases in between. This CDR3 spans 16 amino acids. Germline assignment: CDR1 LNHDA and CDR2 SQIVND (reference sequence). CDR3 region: CASSMRSAYSNQPQHF. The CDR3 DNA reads TGTGCCAGTAGTATGAGGTCAGCGTATAGCAATCAGCCCCAGCATTTT.

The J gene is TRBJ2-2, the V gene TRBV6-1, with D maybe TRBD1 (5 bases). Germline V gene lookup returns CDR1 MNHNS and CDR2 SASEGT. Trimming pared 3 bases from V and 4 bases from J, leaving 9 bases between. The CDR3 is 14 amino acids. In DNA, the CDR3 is TGTGCCAGCAGTGAGTTGGGGCCCACCGGGGAGCTGTTTTTT. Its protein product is CASSELGPTGELFF.

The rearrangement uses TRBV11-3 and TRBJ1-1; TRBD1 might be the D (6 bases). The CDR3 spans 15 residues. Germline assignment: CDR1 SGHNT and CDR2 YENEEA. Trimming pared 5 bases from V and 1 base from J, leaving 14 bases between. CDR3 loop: CASSPGGQPNTEAFF. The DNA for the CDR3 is TGTGCCAGCAGCCCTGGCGGACAGCCGAACACTGAAGCTTTCTTT.

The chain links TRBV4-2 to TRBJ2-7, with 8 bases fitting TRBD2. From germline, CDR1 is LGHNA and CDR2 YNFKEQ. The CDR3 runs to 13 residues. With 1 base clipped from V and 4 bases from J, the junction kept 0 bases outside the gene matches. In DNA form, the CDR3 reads TGTGCCAGCAGCCAAGCTAGCGGGTACGAGCAGTACTTC. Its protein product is CASSQASGYEQYF.

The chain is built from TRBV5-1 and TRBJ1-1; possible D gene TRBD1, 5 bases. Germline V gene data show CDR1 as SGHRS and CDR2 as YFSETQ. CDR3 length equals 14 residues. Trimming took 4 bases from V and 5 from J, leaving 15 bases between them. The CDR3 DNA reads TGCGCCAGCAGCCCCGGGACCTCGGGAACTGAAGCTTTCTTT. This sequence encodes CASSPGTSGTEAFF.

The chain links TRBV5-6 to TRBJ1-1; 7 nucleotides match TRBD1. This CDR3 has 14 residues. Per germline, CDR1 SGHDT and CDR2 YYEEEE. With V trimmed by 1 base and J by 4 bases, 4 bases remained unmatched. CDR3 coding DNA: TGTGCCAGCAGCTTGACAGGGGCGGGCACTGAAGCTTTCTTT. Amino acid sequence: CASSLTGAGTEAFF.

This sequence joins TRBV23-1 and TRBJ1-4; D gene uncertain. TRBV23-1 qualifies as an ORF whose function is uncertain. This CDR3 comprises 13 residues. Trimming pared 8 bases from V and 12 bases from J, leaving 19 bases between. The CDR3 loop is CASFSTWRAELFF. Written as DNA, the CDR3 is TGCGCCAGCTTCTCAACGTGGAGGGCGGAACTGTTTTTT.

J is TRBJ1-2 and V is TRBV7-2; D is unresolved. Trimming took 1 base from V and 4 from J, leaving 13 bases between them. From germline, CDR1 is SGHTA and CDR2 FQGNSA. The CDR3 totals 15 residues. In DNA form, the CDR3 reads TGTGCCAGCAGCTTAGATAACACGGAGGGCTATGGCTACACCTTC. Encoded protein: CASSLDNTEGYGYTF.

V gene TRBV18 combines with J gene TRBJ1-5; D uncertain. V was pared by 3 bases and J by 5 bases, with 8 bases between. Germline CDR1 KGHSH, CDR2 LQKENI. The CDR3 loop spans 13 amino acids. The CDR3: CASSPGRDQPQHF. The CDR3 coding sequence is TGTGCCAGCTCACCGGGAAGAGATCAGCCCCAGCATTTT.

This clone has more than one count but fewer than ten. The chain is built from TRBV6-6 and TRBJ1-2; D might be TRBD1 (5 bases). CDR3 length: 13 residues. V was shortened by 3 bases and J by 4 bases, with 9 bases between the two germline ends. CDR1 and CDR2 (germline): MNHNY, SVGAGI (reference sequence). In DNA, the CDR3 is TGTGCCAGCAGTTATGCAGGGTTCTATGGCTACACCTTC. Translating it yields CASSYAGFYGYTF.

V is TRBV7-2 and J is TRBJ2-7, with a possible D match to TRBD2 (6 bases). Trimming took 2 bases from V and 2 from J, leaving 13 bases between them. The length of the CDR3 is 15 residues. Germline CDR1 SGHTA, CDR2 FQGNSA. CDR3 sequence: CASSLHWGDTYEQYF. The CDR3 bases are TGTGCCAGCAGCTTACATTGGGGGGATACCTACGAGCAGTACTTC.

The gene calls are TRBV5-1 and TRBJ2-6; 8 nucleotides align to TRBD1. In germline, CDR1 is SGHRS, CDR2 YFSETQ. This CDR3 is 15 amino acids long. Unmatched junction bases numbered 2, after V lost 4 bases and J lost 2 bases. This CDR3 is CASSPQGAGANVLTF. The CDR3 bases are TGCGCCAGCAGCCCACAGGGGGCTGGGGCCAACGTCCTGACTTTC.